The clone carrying this TCR beta chain was counted a few times. The CDR3 has 14 amino acids. Germline-derived CDR1 and CDR2 are SGHTA and FQGTGA. After removal of 5 bases from V and 6 bases from J, the junction contained 7 bases not matched to a gene. This sample was taken from a study of T cells after yellow fever vaccination. Study-wide context: SMART-Seq v4 Ultra Low Input handled preparation of low-cell-number fractions.

MiXCR, applied by TCRdb to the 5' RACE reads, yields one record per CDR3 protein. The table shows fewer than 400,000 distinct CDR3 sequences, with 9.5% to 12% occurring only once. Here the sequenced sample was CD4+ T cells sorted from PBMCs, taken 45 days after the yellow fever booster vaccination. This chain connects TRBV7-3 to TRBJ2-7; 10 bases map to TRBD1. The sequence derives from a man aged 18 to 29 who received the YFV17D yellow fever vaccine. CDR3 region: CASSPGQGRGEQYF. CDR3 sequence (DNA): TGTGCCAGCAGCCCGGGACAGGGGCGTGGCGAGCAGTACTTC.